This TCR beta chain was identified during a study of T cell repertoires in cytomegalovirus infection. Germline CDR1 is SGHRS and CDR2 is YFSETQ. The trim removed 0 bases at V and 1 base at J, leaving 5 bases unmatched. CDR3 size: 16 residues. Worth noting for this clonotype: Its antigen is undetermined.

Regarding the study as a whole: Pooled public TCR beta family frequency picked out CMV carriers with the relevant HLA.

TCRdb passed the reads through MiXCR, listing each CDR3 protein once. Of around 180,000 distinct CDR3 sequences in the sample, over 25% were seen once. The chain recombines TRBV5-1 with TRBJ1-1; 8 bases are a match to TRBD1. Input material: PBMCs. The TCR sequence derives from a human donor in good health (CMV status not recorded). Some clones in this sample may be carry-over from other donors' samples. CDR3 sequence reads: CASSLGTGQRNTEAFF. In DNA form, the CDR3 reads TGCGCCAGCAGCTTGGGGACAGGGCAGAGGAACACTGAAGCTTTCTTT.